Listed below are T cell receptor beta chains from one sample, sequenced in a study of blood T cell repertoires in COVID-19. TCRdb's table, derived via immunoSEQ multiplex PCR, lists solely in-frame clones and lacks some. The table includes around 100,000 clones, approximately 85% detected once. Sequencing was performed on peripheral blood. Receptors originate from a woman aged 55 to 70 with COVID-19, enrolled during active disease. Both conserved end residues are part of each CDR3. The order of the fields is J gene, clone size, D gene, V gene, CDR3 DNA, CDR3 protein. D genes are given only for firm matches. Size is stated for part of the rows, as once, few or many counts, or as a class when the clone is expanded.

TRBJ2-3 | NA | NA | TRBV2 | TGTGCCAGCAGTGAGGGAGGGGGGTACACAGATACGCAGTATTTT | CASSEGGGYTDTQYF
TRBJ2-3 | NA | TRBD1 | TRBV5-6 | TGTGCCAGCGGACAGGGACTCAACACAGATACGCAGTATTTT | CASGQGLNTDTQYF
TRBJ1-2 | NA | NA | TRBV14 | TGTGCCAGCAGCCAAGTTGTCGGTTCCAACTATGGCTACACCTTC | CASSQVVGSNYGYTF
TRBJ1-2 | once | NA | TRBV18 | TGTGCCAGCTCACCAGTGCCCAAGGGGCGATTCAATGGCTACACCTTC | CASSPVPKGRFNGYTF
TRBJ1-2 | NA | TRBD1 | TRBV7-6 | TGTGCCAGCAGCTTAGGGACAGGGGGCGCCTATGGCTACACCTTC | CASSLGTGGAYGYTF
TRBJ1-5 | NA | NA | TRBV30 | TGTGCCTGGAGTGTGGAGATGGATCAGCCCCAGCATTTT | CAWSVEMDQPQHF
TRBJ2-7 | NA | NA | TRBV11-3 | TGTGCCAGCAGCTTAAACCTGGACAACGAGCAGTACTTC | CASSLNLDNEQYF
TRBJ2-2 | NA | NA | TRBV7-2 | TGTGCCAGCAGCTTACTAGCCGCGAACACCGGGGAGCTGTTTTTT | CASSLLAANTGELFF
TRBJ2-1 | NA | NA | TRBV7-2 | TGTGCCAGCAGCTTAGTTGGCAGTAATTATGAGCAGTTCTTC | CASSLVGSNYEQFF
TRBJ2-5 | NA | NA | TRBV6-6 | TGTGCCAGCAGTTACCGGGAGACCCAGTACTTC | CASSYRETQYF
TRBJ2-2 | NA | TRBD2 | TRBV7-9 | TGTGCCTCCGGTGCGGGGGGGCTCACCGGGGAGCTGTTTTTT | CASGAGGLTGELFF
TRBJ1-2 | once | TRBD1 | TRBV7-8 | TGTGCCAGCAGCGCCAACAGGGGGACTCTATATGGCTACACCTTC | CASSANRGTLYGYTF
TRBJ2-3 | NA | TRBD1 | TRBV24-1 | TGTGCCACCCGACAGGGGGCCACAGATACGCAGTATTTT | CATRQGATDTQYF
TRBJ2-1 | once | NA | TRBV5-1 | TGCGCCAGCAGCTTGGGATCAGGGGCCGAATTCGACTACAATGAGCAGTTCTTC | CASSLGSGAEFDYNEQFF
TRBJ2-3 | NA | NA | TRBV7-2 | TGTGCCAGCAGCTTAGCGTCCGCGGGGACGCAGTATTTT | CASSLASAGTQYF
TRBJ1-4 | NA | NA | TRBV7-9 | TGTGCCAGCAGCGCGACAGCTAATGAAAAACTGTTTTTT | CASSATANEKLFF
TRBJ1-1 | NA | NA | TRBV7-3 | TGTGCCAGCAGCCTATCCCACGGGAACACTGAAGCTTTCTTT | CASSLSHGNTEAFF